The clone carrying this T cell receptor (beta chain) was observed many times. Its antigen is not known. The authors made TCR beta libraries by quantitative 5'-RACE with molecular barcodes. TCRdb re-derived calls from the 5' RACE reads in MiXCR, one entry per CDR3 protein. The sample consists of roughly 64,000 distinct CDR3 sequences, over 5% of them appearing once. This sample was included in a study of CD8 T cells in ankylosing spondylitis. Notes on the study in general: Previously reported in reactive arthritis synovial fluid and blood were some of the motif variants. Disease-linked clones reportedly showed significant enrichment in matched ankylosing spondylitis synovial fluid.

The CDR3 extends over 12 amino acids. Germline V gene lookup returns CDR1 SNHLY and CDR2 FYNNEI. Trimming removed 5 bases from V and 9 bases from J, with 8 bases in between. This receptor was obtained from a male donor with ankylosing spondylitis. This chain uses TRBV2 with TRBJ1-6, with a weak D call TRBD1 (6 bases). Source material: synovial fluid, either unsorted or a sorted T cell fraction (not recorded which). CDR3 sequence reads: CASSNRVSPLHF. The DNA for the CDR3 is TGTGCCAGCAGTAACAGGGTTTCACCCCTCCACTTT.